A selection of T cell receptor beta chains follows, all from one sample in a study of T cells expressing NK-cell markers. TCRdb re-called the 5' RACE reads and catalogs CDR3 proteins one per entry, DNA excluded. This sample contains about 400,000 distinct CDR3 sequences. Source material: blood T cells: a sorted CD56 or NKG2C T cell subset, CD4+ or CD8+ T cells, or bulk PBMC T cells (not recorded which). Receptors originate from a woman in her forties or fifties in good health. Each CDR3 is given with its conserved first and last residue.

V	J	CDR3
TRBV6-6	TRBJ1-5	CASSFQGGQPQHF
TRBV12-3/TRBV12-4	TRBJ2-5	CASSLGLDGTQYF
TRBV7-3	TRBJ2-1	CASSLTAGGHNEQFF
TRBV9	TRBJ2-3	CASSVFGGTDTQYF
TRBV5-1	TRBJ2-4	CASSLDSKTLAKNIQYF
TRBV5-1	TRBJ2-1	CASSFSAGGPGAYNEQFF
TRBV5-1	TRBJ2-1	CASSPEVAGKRNEQFF
TRBV11-1	TRBJ2-2	CASSSRGRSGELFF
TRBV12-3/TRBV12-4	TRBJ2-1	CAVTGLARNEQFF
TRBV12-3/TRBV12-4	TRBJ1-5	CASSFRGSASNQPQHF
TRBV9	TRBJ1-5	CASGKNQPQHF
TRBV30	TRBJ2-3	CAWSELAGGDTQYF
TRBV10-3	TRBJ2-7	CATLPAGGWREQYF
TRBV20-1	TRBJ2-7	CSAITPGLHGEQYF
TRBV27	TRBJ2-1	CASSRAGAEQFF
TRBV10-3	TRBJ2-7	CAISGAAASGRSSYEQYF
TRBV12-3/TRBV12-4	TRBJ2-5	CASSSNPTGVGETQYF
TRBV25-1	TRBJ2-3	CASLGLAGGMRADTQYF
TRBV5-1	TRBJ2-1	CASRAGGYNEQFF
TRBV6-4	TRBJ2-2	CASTWQASGSGELFF
TRBV20-1	TRBJ2-5	CSAKDISREKTQYF
TRBV5-1	TRBJ2-2	CASTPLGGSAGELFF
TRBV12-3/TRBV12-4	TRBJ2-1	CASSLGVSRNHNEQFF
TRBV10-1	TRBJ2-3	CASSRAPDTQYF
TRBV6-5	TRBJ2-3	CASSYSEPTLDTQYF
TRBV6-4	TRBJ2-1	CASSPTGVDEQFF
TRBV3-1	TRBJ2-3	CASSQGMDYSGRPKTHTDTQYF
TRBV27	TRBJ2-7	CASSNLAGVIRGEQYF
TRBV2	TRBJ2-1	CASMLGLASYNEQFF
TRBV7-2	TRBJ2-2	CASSLFRGFAGELFF
TRBV5-5	TRBJ2-3	CASSRQGADTQYF
TRBV5-1	TRBJ2-6	CASSQSWSGANVLTF
TRBV7-9	TRBJ1-1	CASSRARRAEAFF
TRBV10-3	TRBJ2-1	CAISDSPPGPINEQFF
TRBV7-9	TRBJ2-2	CASSSTGPNTGELFF
TRBV5-1	TRBJ2-5	CASSLRGQGALETQYF
TRBV18	TRBJ2-7	CASSSWGTSGGYEQYF
TRBV5-6	TRBJ1-1	CASSPTPGAEAFF
TRBV7-9	TRBJ2-1	CASSIRAGGTYNEQFF
TRBV5-1	TRBJ2-7	CASSLVPGQRNEQYF
TRBV5-1	TRBJ2-1	CASSLVLGGNEQFF
TRBV7-8	TRBJ2-7	CASSLRLAGSYEQYF